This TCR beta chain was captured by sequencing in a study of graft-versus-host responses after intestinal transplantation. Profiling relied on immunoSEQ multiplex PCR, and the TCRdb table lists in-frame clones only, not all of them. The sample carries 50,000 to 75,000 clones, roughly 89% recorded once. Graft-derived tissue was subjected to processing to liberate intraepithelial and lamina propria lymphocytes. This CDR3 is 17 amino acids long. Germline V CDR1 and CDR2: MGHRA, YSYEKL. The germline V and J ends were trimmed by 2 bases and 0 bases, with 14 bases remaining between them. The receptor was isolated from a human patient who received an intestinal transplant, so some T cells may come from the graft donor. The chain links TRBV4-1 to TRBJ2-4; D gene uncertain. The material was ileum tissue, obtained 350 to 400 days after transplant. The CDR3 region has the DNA TGCGCCAGCAGCCAATTTTCTCTGAAGCTAGCCAAAAACATTCAGTACTTC. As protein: CASSQFSLKLAKNIQYF.